These 4 T cell receptor beta chains share one sample of origin, sequenced in a study of T cells in Graves' hyperthyroidism and ophthalmopathy. TCR beta CDR3 regions were amplified from RNA. A first-round RT-PCR of the TCR CDR3 used the HTBI primer set. TCRdb independently ran MiXCR on the multiplex PCR reads; one entry per CDR3 protein. The sample includes about 620,000 distinct CDR3 sequences, about 16% seen only once; the top ten take 3.8%. Sequenced input: blood. Every receptor here comes from a woman aged 25 to 39 with Graves' hyperthyroidism.

Regarding this clonotype: An end of the junction does not agree with germline; a read error may underlie this. CDR3 DNA sequence: TGTGCCACCAGCAGCCGGGACTTCGCTTACAGTGAGCAGTTCTTC. Amino acid sequence: CATSSRDFAYSEQFF. The chain joins TRBV15 to TRBJ2-1, with TRBD2 as a possible D gene (6 bases). CDR1 is LNHNV and CDR2 is YYDKDF in the germline V gene (reference sequence). The CDR3 loop spans 15 amino acids.

This clonotype was counted a few times. The gene calls are TRBV20-1 and TRBJ2-2, with D unclear. The CDR3 is 15 residues long. Trimming pared 0 bases from V and 0 bases from J, leaving 8 bases between. Germline CDR1 and CDR2: DFQATT and SNEGSKA (reference sequence). Here the CDR3 DNA reads TGCAGTGCTAGAGATATGAAAACGAACACCGGGGAGCTGTTTTTT. Residues: CSARDMKTNTGELFF.

The table lists this clonotype with many counts. The chain uses TRBV5-5 and TRBJ2-5; D may correspond to TRBD1 or TRBD2 (5 bases each). The germline V gene encodes CDR1 SGHKS and CDR2 YYEKEE (reference sequence). Trimming pared 1 base from V and 4 bases from J, leaving 11 bases between. The length of the CDR3 is 14 residues. In DNA, the CDR3 is TGTGCCAGCAGCTTGATTGGGACCGGAGAGACCCAGTACTTC. It yields the protein CASSLIGTGETQYF.

The CDR3: CASSVSGATYEQYF. The CDR3 bases are TGTGCCAGCAGTGTGAGCGGGGCCACCTACGAGCAGTACTTC. This chain uses TRBV12-3 or TRBV12-4 with TRBJ2-7, with TRBD2 matching over 7 bases. The junction had 6 bases not matched to a gene; V was cut back by 5 bases and J by 2 bases. This CDR3 region has 14 residues.